This T cell receptor (beta chain) appears in the sequencing data of a study of shared clonotypes between healthy human individuals. The data were produced by immunoSEQ multiplex PCR, yet TCRdb's version contains in-frame clones alone and is incomplete. The table has approximately 2.5 million clones, 93% seen once. Study-level points and caveats: When naive CD4 clonotypes were compared across several donors, around 5% were shared. Among the subsets, naive ones generally showed larger estimated richness than memory ones.

The CDR3 totals 17 residues. CDR1 is MDHEN, CDR2 SYDVKM, per germline. V was trimmed by 6 bases and J by 0 bases, leaving 18 bases between them. Every donor was a Caucasian adult from Nashville, Tennessee. A CD45RA-negative memory subset and a CD45RA+ naive subset were separated from the CD4+ cells. Worth noting for this clone: The target antigen is unknown.

The rearrangement links TRBV28 to TRBJ1-3, with D perhaps matching TRBD1 (5 bases). This clonotype originated in a man aged 18 to 35 in good health. Some clones in this sample may be carry-over from other donors' samples. The sequencing input was naive CD4+ T cells from PBMCs. The subset is: CD45RA+ positively selected. As DNA, the CDR3 is TGTGCCAGCAGCTCCCCTGGGGCCGCAAGCTCTGGAAACACCATATATTTT. Translating gives CASSSPGAASSGNTIYF.